This TCR beta chain derives from a study of CD8 T cell repertoires and HIV-1 epitope variants. Study-wide context: Separate wells received one of Twenty-five Gag or Nef variant peptides. Enriched T cells were co-cultured with equal autologous T cell-negative cells. Findings of the study overall: The TAALDMSHF plasma variant had no responses, unlike KF9 (about five clonotypes) and HW9 (one). This assay reports beta chains of antigen-expanded cells, not T cell function.

V lost 2 bases and J lost 2; bases outside the gene matches: 3. This CDR3 is 15 amino acids long. Germline V gene sequence: CDR1 SGHTS, CDR2 YDEGEE. A remark on this clone: As yet, its antigen is unknown.

The protocol was immunoSEQ multiplex PCR, while the TCRdb copy is restricted to in-frame clones and leaves out a portion. This table has roughly 4,600 clones, more than 60% appearing once. This clonotype originated in a male donor with HIV. This sequence joins TRBV5-8 and TRBJ2-2; 7 nucleotides line up with TRBD1. Material for sequencing was cultured CD8+ T cells derived from PBMCs. The CDR3 DNA sequence: TGTGCCAGCAGCTTTACAGGGGAAAACACCGGGGAGCTGTTTTTT. Amino acid sequence: CASSFTGENTGELFF. Full variable domain (outside the CDR3, taken from reference TRBV5-8 and TRBJ2-2): EAGVTQSPTHLIKTRGQQATLRCSPISGHTSVYWYQQALGLGLQFLLWYDEGEERNRGNFPPRFSGRQFPNYSSELNVNALELEDSALYLCASSFTGENTGELFFGEGSRLTVL.